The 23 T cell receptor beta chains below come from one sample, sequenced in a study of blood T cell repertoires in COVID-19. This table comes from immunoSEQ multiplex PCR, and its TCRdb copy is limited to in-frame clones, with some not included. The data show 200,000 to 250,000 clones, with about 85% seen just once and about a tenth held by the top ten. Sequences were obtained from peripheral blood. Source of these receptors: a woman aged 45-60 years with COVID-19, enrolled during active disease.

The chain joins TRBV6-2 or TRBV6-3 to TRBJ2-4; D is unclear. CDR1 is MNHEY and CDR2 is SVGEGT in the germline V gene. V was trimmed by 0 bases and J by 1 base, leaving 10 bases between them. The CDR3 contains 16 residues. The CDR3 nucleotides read TGTGCCAGCAGTTACTCGAAGGCGGTGGCCAAAAACATTCAGTACTTC. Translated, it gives CASSYSKAVAKNIQYF.

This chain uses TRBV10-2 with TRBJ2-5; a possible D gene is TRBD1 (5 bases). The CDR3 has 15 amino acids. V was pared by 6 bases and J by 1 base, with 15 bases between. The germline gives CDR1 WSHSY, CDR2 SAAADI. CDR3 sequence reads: CASRDDSNTQETQYF. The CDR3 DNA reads TGCGCCAGCAGGGATGACAGCAATACCCAAGAGACCCAGTACTTC.

The CDR3 DNA follows: TGTGCCAGCAGGCCCCTAGGGGGGGGCGGCGATGAGCAGTTCTTC. Protein sequence: CASRPLGGGGDEQFF. This chain joins TRBV11-2 and TRBJ2-1; tentative D call: TRBD2 (7 bases). CDR1 is SGHAT and CDR2 is FQNNGV in the germline V gene. V lost 6 bases to trimming and J lost 8 bases, with 20 bases between them. CDR3 length: 15 amino acids.

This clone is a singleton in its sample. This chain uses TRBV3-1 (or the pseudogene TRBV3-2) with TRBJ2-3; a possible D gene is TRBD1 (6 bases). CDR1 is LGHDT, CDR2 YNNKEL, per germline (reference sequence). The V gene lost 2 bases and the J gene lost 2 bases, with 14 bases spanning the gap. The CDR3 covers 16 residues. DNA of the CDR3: TGTGCCAGCAGCCAACTTGGTAGGACAGCCACAGATACGCAGTATTTT. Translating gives CASSQLGRTATDTQYF.

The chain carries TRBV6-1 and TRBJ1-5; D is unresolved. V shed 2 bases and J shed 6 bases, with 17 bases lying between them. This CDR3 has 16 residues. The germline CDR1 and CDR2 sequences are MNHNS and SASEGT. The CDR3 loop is CASSEMFRLMGQPQHF. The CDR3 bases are TGTGCCAGCAGTGAAATGTTTAGACTCATGGGTCAGCCCCAGCATTTT.

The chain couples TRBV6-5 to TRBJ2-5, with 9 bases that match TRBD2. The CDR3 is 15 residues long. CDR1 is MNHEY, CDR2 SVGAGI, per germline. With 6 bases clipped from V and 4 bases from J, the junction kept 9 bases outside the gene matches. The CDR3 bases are TGTGCCAGCAGCGACCGGCGGGGGGGCGGAGAGACCCAGTACTTC. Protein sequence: CASSDRRGGGETQYF.

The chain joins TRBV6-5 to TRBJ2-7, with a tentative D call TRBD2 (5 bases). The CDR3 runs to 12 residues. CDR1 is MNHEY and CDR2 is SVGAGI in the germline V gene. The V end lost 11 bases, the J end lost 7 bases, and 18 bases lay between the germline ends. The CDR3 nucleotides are TGTGCCGGAGGACCGCCCGGAGGTGAGCAGTACGTC. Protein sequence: CAGGPPGGEQYV.

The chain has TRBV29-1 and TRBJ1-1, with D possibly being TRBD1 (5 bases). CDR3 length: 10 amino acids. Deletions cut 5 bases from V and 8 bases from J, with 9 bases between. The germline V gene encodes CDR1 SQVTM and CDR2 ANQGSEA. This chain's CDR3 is CSVPDREAFF. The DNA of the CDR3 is TGCAGCGTTCCAGACAGAGAAGCTTTCTTT.

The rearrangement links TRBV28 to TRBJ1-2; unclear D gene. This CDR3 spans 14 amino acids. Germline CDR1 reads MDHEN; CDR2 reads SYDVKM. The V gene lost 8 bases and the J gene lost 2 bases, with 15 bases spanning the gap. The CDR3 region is CASFTRVANYGYTF. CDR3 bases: TGTGCCAGCTTTACGAGGGTAGCCAACTATGGCTACACCTTC.

The CDR3 here is CASSPSREQFF. The CDR3 DNA follows: TGTGCCAGCTCACCATCTCGTGAGCAGTTCTTC. This rearrangement joins TRBV18 to TRBJ2-1; D not certain. V gave up 2 bases and J gave up 9 bases, with 5 bases separating them. Germline CDR1 KGHSH, CDR2 LQKENI. This CDR3 has 11 amino acids.

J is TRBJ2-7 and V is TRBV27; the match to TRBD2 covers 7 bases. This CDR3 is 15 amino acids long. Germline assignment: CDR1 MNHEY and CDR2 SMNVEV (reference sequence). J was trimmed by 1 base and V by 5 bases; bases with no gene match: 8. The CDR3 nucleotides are TGTGCCAGCAGTCCCCGGGGGGATGGGTCCTACGAGCAGTACTTC. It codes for CASSPRGDGSYEQYF.

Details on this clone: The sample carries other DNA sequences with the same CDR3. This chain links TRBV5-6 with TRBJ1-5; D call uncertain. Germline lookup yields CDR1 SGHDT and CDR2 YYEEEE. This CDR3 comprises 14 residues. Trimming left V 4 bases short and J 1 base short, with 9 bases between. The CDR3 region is CASSRPGSNQPQHF. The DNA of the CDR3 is TGTGCCAGCAGCCGCCCGGGGAGCAATCAGCCCCAGCATTTT.

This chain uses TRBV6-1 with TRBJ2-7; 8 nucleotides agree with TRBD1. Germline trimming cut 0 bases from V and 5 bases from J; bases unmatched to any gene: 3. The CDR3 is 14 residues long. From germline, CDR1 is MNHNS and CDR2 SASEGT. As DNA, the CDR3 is TGTGCCAGCAGTGAAGCGGGGGGACAGGACGAGCAGTACGTC. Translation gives CASSEAGGQDEQYV.

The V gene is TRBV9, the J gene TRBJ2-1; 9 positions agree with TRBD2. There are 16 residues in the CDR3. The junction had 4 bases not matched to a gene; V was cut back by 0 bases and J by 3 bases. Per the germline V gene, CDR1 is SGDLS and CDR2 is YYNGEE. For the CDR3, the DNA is TGTGCCAGCAGCGTAGAGGAGCGGGGGGTCTACAATGAGCAGTTCTTC. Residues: CASSVEERGVYNEQFF.

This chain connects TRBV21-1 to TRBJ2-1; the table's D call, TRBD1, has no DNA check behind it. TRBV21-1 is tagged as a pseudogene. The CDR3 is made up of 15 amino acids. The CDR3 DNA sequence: TGTGCCAACCATATATCGGGACAGGCCTACAATGAGCAGTTCTTC. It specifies CANHISGQAYNEQFF.

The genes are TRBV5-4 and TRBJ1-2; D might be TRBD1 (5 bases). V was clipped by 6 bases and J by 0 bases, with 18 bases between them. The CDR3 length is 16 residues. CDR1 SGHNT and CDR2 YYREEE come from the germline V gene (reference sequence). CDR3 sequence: CASTLTASLTNYGYTF. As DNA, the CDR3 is TGTGCCAGCACCCTGACAGCCTCCTTAACTAACTATGGCTACACCTTC.

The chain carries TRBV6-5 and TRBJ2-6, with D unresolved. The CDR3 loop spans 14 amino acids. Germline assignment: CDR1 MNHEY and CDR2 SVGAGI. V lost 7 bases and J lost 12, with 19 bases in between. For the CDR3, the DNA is TGTGCCAGCAAACCCCCCGGCCCTCGGAGCGTCCTGACTTTC. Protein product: CASKPPGPRSVLTF.

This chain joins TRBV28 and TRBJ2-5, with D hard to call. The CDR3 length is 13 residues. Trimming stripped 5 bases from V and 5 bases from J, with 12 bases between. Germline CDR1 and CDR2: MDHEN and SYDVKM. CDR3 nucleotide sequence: TGTGCCAGCAGTAGTAACCCGCGGGAGACCCAGTACTTC. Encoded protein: CASSSNPRETQYF.

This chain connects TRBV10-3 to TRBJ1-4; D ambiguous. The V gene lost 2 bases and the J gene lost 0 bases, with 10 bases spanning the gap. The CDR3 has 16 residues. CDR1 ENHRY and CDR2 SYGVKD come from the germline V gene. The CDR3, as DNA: TGTGCCATCAGTGAGCTGGCGGGCGCAACTAATGAAAAACTGTTTTTT. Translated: CAISELAGATNEKLFF.

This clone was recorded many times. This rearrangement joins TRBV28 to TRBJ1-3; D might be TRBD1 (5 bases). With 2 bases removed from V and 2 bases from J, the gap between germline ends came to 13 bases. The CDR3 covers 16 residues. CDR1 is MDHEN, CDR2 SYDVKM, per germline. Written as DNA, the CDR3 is TGTGCCAGCAGTTTAGGGGGGGAGGGAGCTGGAAACACCATATATTTT. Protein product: CASSLGGEGAGNTIYF.

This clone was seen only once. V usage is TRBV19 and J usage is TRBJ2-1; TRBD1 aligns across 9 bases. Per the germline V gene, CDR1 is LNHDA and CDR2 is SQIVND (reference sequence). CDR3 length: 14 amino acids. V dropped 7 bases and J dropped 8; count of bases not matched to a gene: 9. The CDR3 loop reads CASTPTGGIDEQFF. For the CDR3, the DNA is TGTGCCAGTACTCCGACAGGGGGGATCGATGAGCAGTTCTTC.

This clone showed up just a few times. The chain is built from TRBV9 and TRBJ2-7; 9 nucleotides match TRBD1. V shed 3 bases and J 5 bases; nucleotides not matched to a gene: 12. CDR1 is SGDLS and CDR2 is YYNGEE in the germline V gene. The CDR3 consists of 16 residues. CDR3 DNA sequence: TGTGCCAGCAGCGCTCTCTCCGGGACAGGGTACAACGAGCAGTACTTC. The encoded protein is CASSALSGTGYNEQYF.

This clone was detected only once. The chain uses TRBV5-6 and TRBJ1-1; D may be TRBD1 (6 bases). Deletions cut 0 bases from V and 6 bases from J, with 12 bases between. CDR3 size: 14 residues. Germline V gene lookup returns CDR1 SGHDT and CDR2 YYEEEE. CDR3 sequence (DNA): TGTGCCAGCAGCTTGGCTTGGGGGCGGCCTGAAGCTTTCTTT. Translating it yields CASSLAWGRPEAFF.